These 12 T cell receptor beta chains came from one sample sequenced in a study of blood T cell repertoires in COVID-19. Repertoires were generated with immunoSEQ multiplex PCR, while TCRdb's copy carries only in-frame clones and drops some. The data contain around 210,000 clones, around 88% of them singletons. The specimen was peripheral blood. These receptors all stem from a man aged 18 to 30 with active or convalescent COVID-19.

The genes are TRBV7-3 and TRBJ2-2, with D maybe TRBD2 (5 bases). The CDR3 spans 14 residues. Trimming took 5 bases from V and 4 from J, leaving 11 bases between them. CDR1 is SGHTA, CDR2 FQGTGA, per germline. DNA of the CDR3: TGTGCCAGCAGCCTCGCGGGCGGCACCGGGGAGCTGTTTTTT. This sequence encodes CASSLAGGTGELFF.

V gene TRBV7-2 combines with J gene TRBJ1-3; D perhaps matches TRBD1 (6 bases). V lost 1 base to trimming and J lost 7 bases, with 17 bases between them. Germline V lookup: CDR1 SGHTA, CDR2 FQGNSA. The CDR3 loop spans 16 amino acids. Here the CDR3 reads CASSLGPGGHGNTIYF. DNA of the CDR3: TGTGCCAGCAGCTTAGGGCCGGGGGGGCACGGGAACACCATATATTTT.

J is TRBJ2-1 and V is TRBV5-3, with D perhaps matching TRBD1 (5 bases). TRBV5-3 falls under the ORF class, with uncertain function. CDR3 length: 15 amino acids. V was cut by 0 bases and J by 6 bases, with 13 bases left in between. The CDR3 protein is CARSLAGSRTNEQFF. The CDR3 nucleotides read TGTGCCAGAAGCTTGGCAGGGTCAAGAACCAATGAGCAGTTCTTC.

This clone is a singleton in its sample. The CDR3 spells CASSLQGDTGELFF. The CDR3 DNA follows: TGTGCCAGCAGTTTGCAGGGGGACACCGGGGAGCTGTTTTTT. This rearrangement joins TRBV28 to TRBJ2-2, with 7 nucleotides matching TRBD1. V dropped 3 bases and J dropped 3; count of bases not matched to a gene: 1. The CDR3 is 14 residues long. Germline V gene lookup returns CDR1 MDHEN and CDR2 SYDVKM. Filled out from reference TRBV28 and TRBJ2-2, the complete variable domain reads DVKVTQSSRYLVKRTGEKVFLECVQDMDHENMFWYRQDPGLGLRLIYFSYDVKMKEKGDIPEGYSVSREKKERFSLILESASTNQTSMYLCASSLQGDTGELFFGEGSRLTVL.

V and J are TRBV28 and TRBJ2-5, with TRBD2 identical over 7 bases. The length of the CDR3 is 17 residues. V trimming: 6 bases; J trimming: 2 bases; junction bases outside the gene matches: 15. From germline, CDR1 is MDHEN and CDR2 SYDVKM. The CDR3, as DNA: TGTGCCAGCAGCCCTTATGCGTCTCAGCGGGATCAAGAGACCCAGTACTTC. Protein: CASSPYASQRDQETQYF.

The chain has TRBV30 and TRBJ1-3; tentative D call: TRBD1 (6 bases). Trimming pared 5 bases from V and 0 bases from J, leaving 8 bases between. CDR1 and CDR2 from the germline V gene are GTSNPN and SVGIG (reference sequence). The CDR3 extends over 13 amino acids. CDR3: CAWEQGSGNTIYF. CDR3 bases: TGTGCCTGGGAACAGGGCTCTGGAAACACCATATATTTT.

This chain joins TRBV19 and TRBJ2-7; 7 positions match TRBD1. Germline CDR1 is LNHDA and CDR2 is SQIVND (reference sequence). This CDR3 is 13 amino acids long. The trim removed 8 bases at V and 5 bases at J, leaving 9 bases unmatched. This CDR3 is CASASVRGNEQYF. In DNA, the CDR3 is TGTGCCAGTGCCTCGGTCAGGGGGAACGAGCAGTACTTC.

V usage is TRBV15 and J usage is TRBJ1-2; TRBD1 matches at 7 bases. V lost 3 bases, J lost 3 bases, and 4 bases stayed unmatched. The CDR3 runs to 14 residues. Germline V gene data show CDR1 as LNHNV and CDR2 as YYDKDF (reference sequence). In nucleotides, the CDR3 is TGTGCCACCAGCAGTCCCGGGACAGACTATGGCTACACCTTC. It translates to CATSSPGTDYGYTF. Using reference TRBV15 and TRBJ1-2 for the parts outside the CDR3, the full variable domain is DAMVIQNPRYQVTQFGKPVTLSCSQTLNHNVMYWYQQKSSQAPKLLFHYYDKDFNNEADTPDNFQSRRPNTSFCFLDIRSPGLGDTAMYLCATSSPGTDYGYTFGSGTRLTVV.

This rearrangement joins TRBV19 to TRBJ2-7, with 10 bases lining up with TRBD1. The CDR3 consists of 15 residues. Trimming at V came to 5 bases and at J to 5 bases, leaving 9 bases not matched to a gene. Germline CDR1 is LNHDA and CDR2 is SQIVND (reference sequence). The CDR3 sequence: CASSFSDRGGDEQYF. CDR3 DNA: TGTGCCAGTAGTTTCTCGGACAGGGGGGGCGACGAGCAGTACTTC.

This chain joins TRBV2 and TRBJ2-5; 9 positions match TRBD2. Germline assignment: CDR1 SNHLY and CDR2 FYNNEI. This CDR3 has 16 residues. V shed 3 bases, J shed 4 bases, and the junction held 9 bases outside the gene matches. CDR3 in DNA: TGTGCCAGCAGTGATAGGCGCGGGAGGGCCGTAGAGACCCAGTACTTC. This translates into CASSDRRGRAVETQYF.

The chain carries TRBV30 and TRBJ2-7; D might be TRBD2 (6 bases). Germline V lookup: CDR1 GTSNPN, CDR2 SVGIG (reference sequence). Trimming removed 0 bases from V and 4 bases from J, with 16 bases in between. The CDR3 is 15 residues long. CDR3 residues: CAWSVGGLSDYEQYF. CDR3 coding DNA: TGTGCCTGGAGTGTGGGCGGACTATCGGATTACGAGCAGTACTTC.

The chain has TRBV5-1 and TRBJ2-3, with 7 bases that match TRBD2. Germline V gene lookup returns CDR1 SGHRS and CDR2 YFSETQ. The CDR3 runs 15 residues. Unmatched junction bases numbered 15, after V lost 4 bases and J lost 10 bases. CDR3 sequence: CASSLLAGETRPQYF. The DNA of the CDR3 is TGCGCCAGCAGCCTCCTGGCGGGAGAGACTAGGCCGCAGTATTTT. Full variable domain (remainder filled in from reference TRBV5-1 and TRBJ2-3): KAGVTQTPRYLIKTRGQQVTLSCSPISGHRSVSWYQQTPGQGLQFLFEYFSETQRNKGNFPGRFSGRQFSNSRSEMNVSTLELGDSALYLCASSLLAGETRPQYFGPGTRLTVL.